This T cell receptor (beta chain) appears in the sequencing data of a study of CD8 T cells in Susac syndrome. With 4 bases removed from V and 1 base from J, the gap between germline ends came to 17 bases. The CDR3 sequence is 16 residues long. The germline CDR1 and CDR2 sequences are GTSNPN and SVGIG (reference sequence). TCR beta sequencing covered blood CD8+ and CD4+ T cells. The multiple sclerosis controls were treatment-naive patients affected by stable or active relapsing-remitting disease. Purification of the CD8+ and CD4+ T cells relied on negative isolation, and TEMRA cells underwent FACS enrichment. Random hexamers primed reverse transcription of about 0.45 to 1 ug RNA. Amplification of the TCR beta CDR3 was carried out by immunoSEQ multiplex PCR, which spanned a total of 54 Vbeta and 13 Jbeta segments. From the immunoSEQ multiplex PCR reads, TCRdb called clonotypes with MiXCR, one entry per CDR3 protein. The sample records roughly 400,000 distinct CDR3 sequences, 75% to 90% being singletons.

Sequencing was carried out using CD8+ T cells from PBMCs. V usage is TRBV30 and J usage is TRBJ1-5; D is undetermined. The clonotype comes from a human donor with multiple sclerosis. Written as DNA, the CDR3 is TGTGCCTGGATGCATGGGGATTTGGGAAGCAATCAGCCCCAGCATTTT. Translating gives CAWMHGDLGSNQPQHF.